This TCR beta chain comes out of a study of T-cell memory formation after mild COVID-19. As for the study in general: Largely donor-specific TCR clusters were found. Overall study findings and caveats: Largely, contracting CD4+ clones fell within CM and EM, and contracting CD8+ clones within EMRA. The study detected some responding clones in pre-infection memory, suggesting cross-reactive memory joined.

CDR3 length equals 13 residues. The germline V gene has CDR1 DFQATT and CDR2 SNEGSKA (reference sequence). The V end lost 5 bases, the J end lost 0 bases, and 10 bases lay between the germline ends. From the 5' RACE reads, TCRdb called clonotypes with MiXCR, one entry per CDR3 protein. The data hold some 440,000 distinct CDR3 sequences, with 20% to 25% observed a single time. On this clonotype: Its antigen is still unknown.

The V gene is TRBV20-1, the J gene TRBJ1-1; unclear D gene. Sequences were obtained from PBMCs or a T cell subset sorted from them (not recorded which). The receptor was isolated from an adult woman who had mild COVID-19 (a few samples of this study predate the infection). Cell type and time point are not known. CDR3 bases: TGCAGTGCTCTCCGGGAGGTGAACACTGAAGCTTTCTTT. It yields the protein CSALREVNTEAFF.